The rows below give T cell receptor beta chains drawn from one sample of a study of CD8+ T cells in alopecia areata. Using immunoSEQ multiplex PCR, the repertoire was profiled, and TCRdb retains in-frame clones only, with some absent. Among 150,000 to 200,000 clones, 55% to 75% were seen once, and the ten largest hold around 0.9%. This sample comprised CD4+ T cells sorted from blood, obtained at week 4, from a patient treated with tofacitinib. The receptors originated from a human donor with alopecia areata. Each CDR3 is given with its conserved first and last residue. Each record gives: D gene, V gene, J gene, clone size, CDR3 protein, CDR3 DNA. The D gene is left open where the match is weak. For some rows the clone size is stated as once, few or many, or as a class when expanded; others skip it.

>.|TRBV2|TRBJ2-1|.
CASSEGDYNEQFF
TGTGCCAGCAGTGAGGGGGACTACAATGAGCAGTTCTTC
>.|TRBV7-3|TRBJ2-4|.
CASSLARVGLAKNIQYF
TGTGCCAGCAGCCTAGCAAGGGTTGGTCTGGCCAAAAACATTCAGTACTTC
>.|TRBV25-1|TRBJ2-5|few
CASSDDRQGSETQYF
TGTGCCAGCAGTGACGATAGGCAGGGTTCGGAGACCCAGTACTTC
>.|TRBV5-1|TRBJ1-2|.
CASSSSVTVAGYGYTF
TGCGCCAGCAGCTCCTCCGTGACCGTAGCAGGCTATGGCTACACCTTC
>.|TRBV7-2|TRBJ1-5|once
CASSLVGQLDQPQHF
TGTGCCAGCAGCTTAGTCGGACAGCTGGATCAGCCCCAGCATTTT
>TRBD1|TRBV27|TRBJ1-2|.
CASSLRGRGYGYTF
TGTGCCAGCAGTCTCAGGGGGCGCGGCTATGGCTACACCTTC
>.|TRBV30|TRBJ1-2|.
CAWSVRRGYGYTF
TGTGCCTGGAGTGTACGAAGGGGATATGGCTACACCTTC
>.|TRBV5-1|TRBJ2-7|once
CASSFTGNPEQYF
TGCGCCAGCAGCTTCACAGGGAATCCCGAGCAGTACTTC
>TRBD1|TRBV5-1|TRBJ2-7|.
CASSSDRGYEQYF
TGCGCCAGCAGCTCGGACAGGGGGTACGAGCAGTACTTC
>.|TRBV5-1|TRBJ2-3|.
CASSLAGIDTQYF
TGCGCCAGCAGCTTGGCAGGAATAGATACGCAGTATTTT
>TRBD2|TRBV5-4|TRBJ2-3|few
CASSSEAGSSTDTQYF
TGTGCCAGCAGCTCGGAAGCGGGGTCTAGCACAGATACGCAGTATTTT
>.|TRBV7-9|TRBJ2-3|few
CASSSSTDTQYF
TGTGCCAGCAGCTCTAGCACAGATACGCAGTATTTT
>.|TRBV30|TRBJ1-3|.
CAWRIRDGGNTIYF
TGTGCCTGGAGGATCCGGGACGGAGGAAACACCATATATTTT
>.|TRBV5-6|TRBJ1-6|once
CASSLGGSNSPLHF
TGTGCCAGCAGCTTGGGGGGAAGTAATTCACCCCTCCACTTT
>.|TRBV4-3|TRBJ1-2|.
CASSAGRNNYGYTF
TGCGCCAGCAGCGCGGGACGGAATAACTATGGCTACACCTTC
>.|TRBV5-1|TRBJ1-2|once
CASSLELTGGYTF
TGCGCCAGCAGCTTGGAGCTTACGGGTGGCTACACCTTC
>.|TRBV9|TRBJ1-1|.
CASSVGRPNTEAFF
TGTGCCAGCAGCGTAGGGCGCCCGAACACTGAAGCTTTCTTT
>.|TRBV5-4|TRBJ1-1|.
CASSLIGGAEAFF
TGTGCCAGCAGCTTGATCGGGGGCGCTGAAGCTTTCTTT
>.|TRBV10-3|TRBJ2-3|few
CASRRTDTQYF
TGTGCCAGCAGGAGGACAGATACGCAGTATTTT
>TRBD1|TRBV29-1|TRBJ1-2|.
CSVLRDRGGYGYTF
TGCAGCGTGCTGAGGGACAGGGGAGGCTATGGCTACACCTTC
>.|TRBV6-6|TRBJ2-4|many
CASTGTEKQVQYF
TGTGCCAGCACCGGGACCGAAAAACAGGTTCAGTACTTC
>TRBD1|TRBV25-1|TRBJ2-3|.
CASSDSAPDRGLDTQYF
TGTGCCAGCAGTGATTCCGCGCCCGACAGGGGGCTAGATACGCAGTATTTT
>.|TRBV7-9|TRBJ2-2|.
CASSLAGPGELFF
TGTGCCAGCAGCTTAGCAGGCCCCGGGGAGCTGTTTTTT
>.|TRBV6-1|TRBJ1-6|.
CASREDSSSPLHF
TGTGCCAGCAGGGAAGACAGTTCCTCACCCCTCCACTTT
>TRBD1|TRBV2|TRBJ1-6|.
CASRTGGFSPLHF
TGTGCCAGCAGGACAGGGGGCTTTTCACCCCTCCACTTT
>.|TRBV29-1|TRBJ2-3|.
CSVVYSTDTQYF
TGCAGCGTCGTTTACAGCACAGATACGCAGTATTTT
>.|TRBV2|TRBJ1-5|.
CASSERGSIRGQPQHF
TGTGCCAGCAGTGAGAGAGGCTCCATCAGGGGTCAGCCCCAGCATTTT
>.|TRBV30|TRBJ1-5|.
CAWSLQGNQPQHF
TGTGCCTGGAGTTTGCAGGGGAATCAGCCCCAGCATTTT
>.|TRBV30|TRBJ2-3|.
CAWSVLVDTQYF
TGTGCCTGGAGTGTTTTGGTGGATACGCAGTATTTT
>.|TRBV29-1|TRBJ1-6|.
CSVSNRDSPLHF
TGCAGCGTTAGCAACAGGGATTCACCCCTCCACTTT
>.|TRBV5-1|TRBJ2-1|.
CASSARYNEQFF
TGCGCCAGCAGCGCACGGTACAATGAGCAGTTCTTC
>.|TRBV30|TRBJ1-6|few
CAWWPGPNSPLHF
TGTGCCTGGTGGCCAGGGCCAAATTCACCCCTCCACTTT
>TRBD1|TRBV29-1|TRBJ1-5|.
CSFSTGGGQPQHF
TGCAGCTTTTCGACAGGGGGTGGTCAGCCCCAGCATTTT
>.|TRBV29-1|TRBJ1-1|few
CSASNTEAFF
TGCAGCGCCTCAAACACTGAAGCTTTCTTT
>TRBD2|TRBV29-1|TRBJ2-1|few
CSVGTSGSSYNEQFF
TGCAGCGTTGGGACTAGCGGGAGCTCCTACAATGAGCAGTTCTTC
>TRBD2|TRBV5-1|TRBJ2-5|few
CASSGGTSGQETQYF
TGCGCCAGCAGCGGCGGGACTAGCGGACAAGAGACCCAGTACTTC
>TRBD2|TRBV14|TRBJ2-7|.
CASSREGAYGKQYF
TGTGCCAGCAGCCGGGAGGGAGCTTACGGGAAGCAGTACTTC
>TRBD1|TRBV13|TRBJ2-4|.
CASTSDRVIDIQYF
TGTGCCAGCACCTCGGACAGGGTCATCGACATTCAGTACTTC
>.|TRBV30|TRBJ2-3|.
CAWSVLYDTQYF
TGTGCCTGGAGTGTATTATATGATACGCAGTATTTT
>.|TRBV10-3|TRBJ1-2|.
CAIQPGSYGYTF
TGTGCCATCCAGCCAGGGTCCTATGGCTACACCTTC
>.|TRBV10-3|TRBJ1-1|.
CAISETGGTEAFF
TGTGCCATCAGTGAGACGGGGGGGACTGAAGCTTTCTTT
>.|TRBV29-1|TRBJ1-1|.
CSGQTDYMTEAFF
TGCAGCGGACAGACGGACTATATGACTGAAGCTTTCTTT
>.|TRBV30|TRBJ1-5|.
CAWSGGRISSNQPQHF
TGTGCCTGGAGTGGAGGGAGGATCTCTAGCAATCAGCCCCAGCATTTT
>TRBD1|TRBV30|TRBJ2-4|.
CAWSVQGGSLQYF
TGTGCCTGGAGTGTTCAAGGGGGCAGCCTTCAGTACTTC
>.|TRBV30|TRBJ2-6|.
CAWNRPGANVLTF
TGTGCCTGGAACCGGCCCGGGGCCAACGTCCTGACTTTC
>.|TRBV27|TRBJ2-6|few
CASRSRLSGANVLTF
TGTGCCAGCAGGAGCAGGCTCTCTGGGGCCAACGTCCTGACTTTC
>.|TRBV6-5|TRBJ2-2|few
CASSYSNTGELFF
TGTGCCAGCAGTTACTCGAACACCGGGGAGCTGTTTTTT
>.|TRBV5-1|TRBJ1-2|.
CASSLFPDYGYTF
TGCGCCAGCAGCTTGTTCCCCGACTATGGCTACACCTTC
>.|TRBV30|TRBJ1-5|.
CAWSSGGNQPQHF
TGTGCCTGGAGTTCGGGGGGCAATCAGCCCCAGCATTTT
>.|TRBV7-2|TRBJ1-6|.
CASSLGGRNNSPLHF
TGTGCCAGCAGCTTAGGGGGGAGAAATAATTCACCCCTCCACTTT
>.|TRBV29-1|TRBJ2-2|.
CSVATGPGELFF
TGCAGCGTCGCTACAGGGCCCGGGGAGCTGTTTTTT
>TRBD1|TRBV18|TRBJ2-5|.
CASSQGTEETQYF
TGTGCCAGCTCACAGGGGACAGAAGAGACCCAGTACTTC
>TRBD2|TRBV30|TRBJ2-5|.
CAWTSGGAWETQYF
TGTGCCTGGACTAGCGGGGGGGCCTGGGAGACCCAGTACTTC
>TRBD2|TRBV29-1|TRBJ2-1|few
CSVAQRGRHNEQFF
TGCAGCGTTGCCCAGCGGGGGCGGCACAATGAGCAGTTCTTC
>.|TRBV2|TRBJ1-1|.
CASSEGANTEAFF
TGTGCCAGCAGTGAAGGGGCGAACACTGAAGCTTTCTTT
>TRBD1|TRBV13|TRBJ1-1|few
CASSIRQGLNTEAFF
TGTGCCAGCAGCATACGACAGGGGTTGAACACTGAAGCTTTCTTT